This TCR beta chain was identified during a study of cytomegalovirus exposure and HLA in healthy donors. Study context: As released early, the data held 70 million to 100 million unique TCRs from HLA-typed donors. Whole-study results and caveats: Rarity held for most TCR sequences, but there were some public TCRs that occurred in many donors. Beyond CMV serostatus, there was no information to go on about immune exposure.

Amplification used 60 Vbeta primers and 13 Jbeta primers. Data came from immunoSEQ multiplex PCR; TCRdb stores just in-frame clones and leaves some out. The sample records 200,000 to 250,000 clones, over 65% being singletons. As regards this clone: The target antigen is unknown.

The sequencing sample was made of PBMCs. The sequence came from a woman aged 55-75 years in good health and CMV-seropositive.

CDR3 protein: CASSQGGGSDEQYF. Written as DNA, the CDR3 is TGTGCCAGCAGCCAAGGCGGGGGTTCGGACGAGCAGTACTTC. This chain joins TRBV4-2 and TRBJ2-7, with 7 bases lining up with TRBD2. This CDR3 has 14 amino acids. The V gene's germline CDR1 is LGHNA and CDR2 YNFKEQ. With V trimmed by 1 base and J by 5 bases, 5 bases remained unmatched.